The 31 T cell receptor beta chains listed next were all sequenced from one sample in a study of technical replicates of blood from several donors. The table came from immunoSEQ multiplex PCR; TCRdb's copy has only in-frame clones and leaves some out. This table has some 70,000 clones, around 91% appearing once. Source material: T cells isolated from PBMCs. The receptors originated from a human donor in good health.

V and J are TRBV7-8 and TRBJ2-3; D remains unclear. The CDR3 has 11 residues. The ends were cut back, 6 bases at V and 2 bases at J, with 3 bases in the middle. Germline CDR1 is SGHVS and CDR2 is FQNEAQ. CDR3 amino acids: CASSYTDTQYF. CDR3 DNA: TGTGCCAGCAGTTACACAGATACGCAGTATTTT.

The chain links TRBV6-5 to TRBJ1-1; D not resolved. This CDR3 spans 13 amino acids. Deletions cut 2 bases from V and 5 bases from J, with 9 bases between. The germline V gene encodes CDR1 MNHEY and CDR2 SVGAGI. For the CDR3, the DNA is TGTGCCAGCAGTTACGAATTGAGAACTGAAGCTTTCTTT. Translation: CASSYELRTEAFF.

This sequence joins TRBV21-1 and TRBJ2-7; the table's D gene call, TRBD1, was not cross checked with the DNA. TRBV21-1 corresponds to a pseudogene. This CDR3 has 15 amino acids. CDR3 coding DNA: TGTGCCAGCAGCCGAGGACAGGGGAGTACCTACGAGCAGTACTTC. It yields the protein CASSRGQGSTYEQYF.

Here the CDR3 DNA reads TGCGCCAGCAGCCAGAACCTACTAGCAGGGAGGGACATTCAGTACTTC. Protein product: CASSQNLLAGRDIQYF. The chain combines TRBV4-1 with TRBJ2-4, with 7 nucleotides matching TRBD2. Per germline, CDR1 MGHRA and CDR2 YSYEKL. The CDR3 sequence is 16 residues long. Losses at the gene ends were 3 bases for V and 8 bases for J; bases not matched to a gene: 13.

There are a few counts of this clone. The genes are TRBV10-2 and TRBJ1-1; tentative D call: TRBD1 (6 bases). Per germline, CDR1 WSHSY and CDR2 SAAADI. This CDR3 is 13 amino acids long. Between the trimmed V and J ends, which lost 6 bases and 5 bases, there was a span of 13 bases. The CDR3 nucleotides are TGCGCCAGCAGAGTATACAGGGATACTGAAGCTTTCTTT. It codes for CASRVYRDTEAFF.

The chain has TRBV2 and TRBJ2-1; 10 bases fit TRBD2. Losses at the gene ends were 6 bases for V and 2 bases for J; bases not matched to a gene: 4. The CDR3 is 15 amino acids. Germline values: CDR1 SNHLY, CDR2 FYNNEI. This CDR3 is CASSYSGRAYNEQFF. The DNA of the CDR3 is TGTGCCAGCAGCTACAGCGGGAGGGCCTACAATGAGCAGTTCTTC.

This clone came up once. This rearrangement joins TRBV5-1 to TRBJ1-5; the D is unclear. Germline lookup yields CDR1 SGHRS and CDR2 YFSETQ. The V end was cut by 4 bases, the J end by 0 bases, with 20 bases between. The CDR3 runs 18 residues. CDR3 in amino acids: CASSREPSELYSNQPQHF. The CDR3 nucleotides are TGCGCCAGCAGCCGGGAACCTTCGGAACTCTATAGCAATCAGCCCCAGCATTTT.

This rearrangement joins TRBV28 to TRBJ2-7; 7 bases are shared with TRBD2. The germline V gene encodes CDR1 MDHEN and CDR2 SYDVKM. J lost 7 bases, V lost 5 bases, and 14 bases had no gene match. CDR3 size: 15 residues. The CDR3 is CASSPIGAGVFEQYF. DNA for the CDR3: TGTGCCAGCAGTCCCATTGGGGCGGGAGTGTTTGAGCAGTACTTC.

The V gene is TRBV14, the J gene TRBJ2-7; 8 bases match TRBD2. J gave up 7 bases and V 1 base, and 9 bases lay outside the gene matches. In germline, CDR1 is SGHDN, CDR2 FVKESK. The CDR3 length is 15 residues. CDR3 in amino acids: CASSQGPAGVEEQYF. The CDR3 bases are TGTGCCAGCAGCCAAGGACCAGCGGGAGTAGAAGAGCAGTACTTC.

The chain combines TRBV6-6 with TRBJ2-3; a possible D gene is TRBD2 (6 bases). Trimming removed 6 bases at V and 0 bases at J, with 13 bases between. CDR3 length equals 15 residues. The germline V gene has CDR1 MNHNY and CDR2 SVGAGI (reference sequence). CDR3: CASRPPGASTDTQYF. The CDR3 DNA reads as TGTGCCAGCAGGCCACCGGGAGCTAGCACAGATACGCAGTATTTT.

This clone showed up just a few times. V is TRBV19 and J is TRBJ1-5, with TRBD1 matching over 8 bases. CDR1 and CDR2 (germline): LNHDA, SQIVND (reference sequence). This CDR3 has 17 amino acids. V lost 4 bases to trimming and J lost 2 bases; unmatched junction nucleotides: 10. The CDR3 DNA is TGTGCCAGTAGTAGGGGGACAGGCAGATTGGGCAATCAGCCCCAGCATTTT. Translation gives CASSRGTGRLGNQPQHF. The entire variable domain, with the rest obtained from reference TRBV19 and TRBJ1-5, is as follows: DGGITQSPKYLFRKEGQNVTLSCEQNLNHDAMYWYRQDPGQGLRLIYYSQIVNDFQKGDIAEGYSVSREKKESFPLTVTSAQKNPTAFYLCASSRGTGRLGNQPQHFGDGTRLSIL.

The chain combines TRBV5-4 with TRBJ1-1; D ambiguous. Trimming shortened V by 0 bases and J by 2 bases, and 11 bases separated the two germline ends. The CDR3 has 15 amino acids. Germline V gene sequence: CDR1 SGHNT, CDR2 YYREEE (reference sequence). For the CDR3, the DNA is TGTGCCAGCAGCTTGGAGCGTCCCGTAAACACTGAAGCTTTCTTT. Its translation: CASSLERPVNTEAFF.

The chain combines TRBV28 with TRBJ1-2, with unresolved D. Germline-derived CDR1 and CDR2 are MDHEN and SYDVKM. V dropped 2 bases and J dropped 0 bases, with 10 bases sitting between them. CDR3 length equals 15 residues. This CDR3 reads CASSLEWGANYGYTF. The CDR3 DNA sequence: TGTGCCAGCAGTTTAGAGTGGGGAGCTAACTATGGCTACACCTTC.

V and J are TRBV25-1 and TRBJ2-5; possibly TRBD2 for D (7 bases). The germline V and J ends were trimmed by 1 base and 5 bases, with 11 bases remaining between them. This CDR3 spans 14 amino acids. Germline CDR1 reads MGHDK; CDR2 reads SYGVNS. The CDR3 protein is CASSEWGGAETQYF. DNA for the CDR3: TGTGCCAGCAGTGAATGGGGGGGCGCGGAGACCCAGTACTTC.

The rearrangement uses TRBV27 and TRBJ2-1; perhaps TRBD1 as D (8 bases). Germline CDR1 MNHEY, CDR2 SMNVEV (reference sequence). The V end lost 5 bases, the J end lost 9 bases, and 23 bases lay between the germline ends. The CDR3 covers 16 residues. CDR3 in amino acids: CASSIQGGMFEGEQFF. The CDR3 DNA reads TGTGCCAGCAGTATACAGGGGGGGATGTTCGAAGGTGAGCAGTTCTTC.

The rearrangement joins TRBV2 to TRBJ2-5; perhaps TRBD2 as D (6 bases). Trimming shortened V by 6 bases and J by 1 base, and 18 bases separated the two germline ends. CDR1 and CDR2 (germline): SNHLY, FYNNEI. This CDR3 comprises 16 residues. CDR3 coding DNA: TGTGCCAGCAGAACCGCCGCGGGAAGGGTCCAAGAGACCCAGTACTTC. Residues: CASRTAAGRVQETQYF. The full variable domain, rest sourced from reference TRBV2 and TRBJ2-5, is EPEVTQTPSHQVTQMGQEVILRCVPISNHLYFYWYRQILGQKVEFLVSFYNNEISEKSEIFDDQFSVERPDGSNFTLKIRSTKLEDSAMYFCASRTAAGRVQETQYFGPGTRLLVL.

The chain combines TRBV9 with TRBJ2-2; D is perhaps TRBD2 (6 bases). Trimming removed 0 bases from V and 9 bases from J, with 18 bases in between. The germline V gene has CDR1 SGDLS and CDR2 YYNGEE. This CDR3 comprises 16 residues. The CDR3 reads CASSVEVGGFRRELFF. CDR3 nucleotides: TGTGCCAGCAGCGTAGAGGTGGGAGGTTTCAGGAGGGAGCTGTTTTTT.

On this clone itself: The sample contains more than one DNA sequence encoding this CDR3. The rearrangement links TRBV5-4 to TRBJ1-1, with 7 bases aligning to TRBD1. The V gene's germline CDR1 is SGHNT and CDR2 YYREEE (reference sequence). V trimming: 1 base; J trimming: 5 bases; junction bases outside the gene matches: 2. The CDR3 has 13 amino acids. CDR3 DNA: TGTGCCAGCAGCTTGACAGGGGATACTGAAGCTTTCTTT. It specifies CASSLTGDTEAFF.

The rearrangement links TRBV7-9 to TRBJ2-1; possible D gene TRBD2, 5 bases. V lost 4 bases and J lost 9, with 19 bases in between. CDR1 and CDR2 from the germline V gene are SEHNR and FQNEAQ (reference sequence). The CDR3 is 15 amino acids. The CDR3 sequence: CASSYLRTTMGEQFF. Written as DNA, the CDR3 is TGTGCCAGCAGCTACCTCAGGACGACTATGGGTGAGCAGTTCTTC.

The chain carries TRBV6-1 and TRBJ1-2; TRBD1 might be the D (5 bases). Germline V gene sequence: CDR1 MNHNS, CDR2 SASEGT. This CDR3 contains 14 residues. The V gene lost 3 bases and the J gene lost 8 bases, with 16 bases spanning the gap. Written as DNA, the CDR3 is TGTGCCAGCAGTGAGTTTCAGGGAATGGAGGGCTACACCTTC. The encoded protein is CASSEFQGMEGYTF.

This sequence joins TRBV28 and TRBJ2-7; 9 bases match TRBD1. Per the germline V gene, CDR1 is MDHEN and CDR2 is SYDVKM. V lost 3 bases and J lost 5; bases outside the gene matches: 11. CDR3 length: 16 residues. CDR3 bases: TGTGCCAGCAGTTTGCCTACCGGGACAGGGCTCCACGAGCAGTACTTC. This gives the protein CASSLPTGTGLHEQYF.

The V call is TRBV7-6, the J call TRBJ1-1; 7 bases align to TRBD1. The V gene's germline CDR1 is SGHVS and CDR2 FNYEAQ. J lost 3 bases, V lost 2 bases, and 21 bases had no gene match. The CDR3 has 20 amino acids. In DNA form, the CDR3 reads TGTGCCAGCAGCTTATCACCCACCTACTTCGGGACAGAGGGGGACACTGAAGCTTTCTTT. It is translated as CASSLSPTYFGTEGDTEAFF.

The chain combines TRBV9 with TRBJ2-1, with D perhaps TRBD1 (5 bases). The CDR3 is made up of 15 amino acids. Germline lookup yields CDR1 SGDLS and CDR2 YYNGEE. V lost 0 bases, J lost 8 bases, and 15 bases lay in between. CDR3 in amino acids: CASSVVGAARDEQFF. The CDR3 region has the DNA TGTGCCAGCAGCGTAGTAGGGGCGGCTCGCGATGAGCAGTTCTTC.

The rearrangement joins TRBV6-5 to TRBJ1-1; TRBD1 matches 8 bases. There are 14 residues in the CDR3. From germline, CDR1 is MNHEY and CDR2 SVGAGI. J was trimmed by 4 bases and V by 5 bases; bases with no gene match: 6. The CDR3 nucleotides read TGTGCCAGCAGTCCAGGGGGCTCGGCCACTGAAGCTTTCTTT. Translating it yields CASSPGGSATEAFF.

The chain couples TRBV28 to TRBJ2-7; D is perhaps TRBD1 (5 bases). Germline lookup yields CDR1 MDHEN and CDR2 SYDVKM. Trimming pared 6 bases from V and 3 bases from J, leaving 18 bases between. The CDR3 is 15 amino acids. CDR3 sequence (DNA): TGTGCCAGCAGAAGGCGACAGATTAAAGACTACGAGCAGTACTTC. This encodes CASRRRQIKDYEQYF.

The rearrangement links TRBV6-5 to TRBJ2-7; 11 bases are shared with TRBD2. Trimming removed 4 bases from V and 3 bases from J; junction bases left unmatched: 8. CDR1 is MNHEY and CDR2 is SVGAGI in the germline V gene. The CDR3 contains 16 residues. CDR3: CASSFTSGSRRYEQYF. The CDR3 DNA is TGTGCCAGCAGTTTTACTAGCGGGAGTAGGCGCTACGAGCAGTACTTC.

This chain links TRBV2 with TRBJ2-2, with D possibly being TRBD2 (5 bases). The CDR3 runs 14 residues. CDR1 and CDR2 from the germline V gene are SNHLY and FYNNEI. V lost 11 bases, J lost 5 bases, and 18 bases lay in between. The CDR3 sequence is CASLQRTSTGELFF. The DNA for the CDR3 is TGTGCCTCCCTCCAGCGGACGTCAACCGGGGAGCTGTTTTTT.

The rearrangement uses TRBV13 and TRBJ2-1; 10 nucleotides align to TRBD2. Germline CDR1 reads PRHDT; CDR2 reads FYEKMQ (reference sequence). This CDR3 contains 17 residues. The junction had 10 bases not matched to a gene; V was cut back by 7 bases and J by 1 base. The CDR3 spells CASTPSGRVGSYNEQFF. The DNA of the CDR3 is TGTGCCAGCACCCCGAGCGGGAGGGTGGGGTCCTACAATGAGCAGTTCTTC.

This clone was detected only once. This chain links TRBV2 with TRBJ2-1; tentatively, D is TRBD1 (5 bases). This CDR3 contains 14 residues. The germline V and J ends were trimmed by 0 bases and 12 bases, with 15 bases remaining between them. Germline loops: CDR1 SNHLY, CDR2 FYNNEI. Here the CDR3 DNA reads TGTGCCAGCAGTGAAGCGAACGGACAATCCGTGCAGTTCTTC. This codes for CASSEANGQSVQFF.

The chain joins TRBV5-4 to TRBJ2-3, with a possible D match to TRBD2 (5 bases). Germline CDR1 SGHNT, CDR2 YYREEE (reference sequence). V was cut by 3 bases and J by 4 bases, with 12 bases left in between. The CDR3 has 14 amino acids. The chain's CDR3 is CASSSESGADTQYF. In DNA form, the CDR3 reads TGTGCCAGCAGCTCGGAAAGCGGCGCAGATACGCAGTATTTT.

The rearrangement uses TRBV10-3 and TRBJ2-1; D might be TRBD2 (7 bases). V was shortened by 10 bases and J by 8 bases, with 18 bases between the two germline ends. Looked up from germline, CDR1 is ENHRY and CDR2 is SYGVKD. CDR3 length equals 13 residues. In DNA form, the CDR3 reads TGTGCCACGAGCGTGCGAGGGGGGGATGAGCAGTTCTTC. Amino acids: CATSVRGGDEQFF.